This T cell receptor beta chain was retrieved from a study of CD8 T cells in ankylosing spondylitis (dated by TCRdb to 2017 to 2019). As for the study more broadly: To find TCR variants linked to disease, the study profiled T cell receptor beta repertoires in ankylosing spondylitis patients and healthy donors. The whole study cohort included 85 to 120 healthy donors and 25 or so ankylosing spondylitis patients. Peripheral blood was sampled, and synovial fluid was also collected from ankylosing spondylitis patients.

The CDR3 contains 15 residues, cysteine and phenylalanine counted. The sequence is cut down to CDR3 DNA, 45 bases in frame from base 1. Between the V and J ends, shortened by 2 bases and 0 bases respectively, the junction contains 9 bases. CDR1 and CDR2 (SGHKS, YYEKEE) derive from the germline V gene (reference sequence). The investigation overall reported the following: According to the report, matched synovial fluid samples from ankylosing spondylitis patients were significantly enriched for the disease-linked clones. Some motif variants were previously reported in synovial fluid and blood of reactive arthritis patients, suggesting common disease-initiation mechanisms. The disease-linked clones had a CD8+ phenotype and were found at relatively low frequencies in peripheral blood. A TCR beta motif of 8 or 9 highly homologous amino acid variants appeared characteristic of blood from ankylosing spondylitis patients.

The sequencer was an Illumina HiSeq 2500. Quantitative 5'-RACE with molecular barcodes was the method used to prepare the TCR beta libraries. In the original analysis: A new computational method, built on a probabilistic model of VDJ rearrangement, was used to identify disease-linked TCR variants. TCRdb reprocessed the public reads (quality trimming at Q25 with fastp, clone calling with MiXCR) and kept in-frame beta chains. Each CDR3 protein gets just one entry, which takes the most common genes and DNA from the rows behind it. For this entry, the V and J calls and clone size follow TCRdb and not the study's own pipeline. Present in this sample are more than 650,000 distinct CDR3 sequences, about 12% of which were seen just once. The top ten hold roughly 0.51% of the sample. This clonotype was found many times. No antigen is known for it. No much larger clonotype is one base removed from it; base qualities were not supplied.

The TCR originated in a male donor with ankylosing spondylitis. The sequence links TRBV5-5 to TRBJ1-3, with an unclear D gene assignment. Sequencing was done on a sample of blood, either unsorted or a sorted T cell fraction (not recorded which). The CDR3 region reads CASSLRIYSGNTIYF. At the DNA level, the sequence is TGTGCCAGCAGCTTACGGATCTACTCTGGAAACACCATATATTTT. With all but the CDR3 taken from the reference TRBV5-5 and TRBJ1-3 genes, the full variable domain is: DAGVTQSPTHLIKTRGQQVTLRCSPISGHKSVSWYQQVLGQGPQFIFQYYEKEERGRGNFPDRFSARQFPNYSSELNVNALLLGDSALYLCASSLRIYSGNTIYFGEGSWLTVV.